The clone carrying this TCR beta chain was recorded at least ten times. The sample belongs to a study of blood T cell repertoires in COVID-19. Study background: Collection of acute and convalescent COVID-19 samples took place in the United States, Italy and Spain. Sources were T cells, B-cell-depleted T cells, or PBMCs; the material itself was cDNA or gDNA.

The J segment lost 4 bases and the V segment lost 6 bases, leaving 8 bases of the junction unmatched. The CDR3 is made up of 14 amino acids. From germline, CDR1 is LNHDA and CDR2 SQIVND (reference sequence). Authors' data handling: Nucleated cell number was recorded as an estimate derived from reference gene primer amplification. Sequencing used immunoSEQ multiplex PCR; TCRdb keeps in-frame clones, though not all of them. From that table come the V and J calls and clone size; the DNA was used to work out D and trimming. This sample has hundreds of thousands of clones; 83% occur once, and the top ten carry around 10%.

This rearrangement joins TRBV19 to TRBJ2-5, with 7 bases identical to TRBD2. The sequenced sample consisted of peripheral blood. The origin of this receptor is a woman between 45 and 60 years old who had recovered from COVID-19. The CDR3 bases are TGTGCCAGTAGCTTGACTAGCCCGCCAGAGACCCAGTACTTC. This sequence encodes CASSLTSPPETQYF. Combining the CDR3 with reference TRBV19 and TRBJ2-5 gives the whole variable domain DGGITQSPKYLFRKEGQNVTLSCEQNLNHDAMYWYRQDPGQGLRLIYYSQIVNDFQKGDIAEGYSVSREKKESFPLTVTSAQKNPTAFYLCASSLTSPPETQYFGPGTRLLVL.